What follows describes a single TCR beta chain. Its antigen is undetermined. Molecular-barcoded quantitative 5'-RACE produced these TCR beta libraries. TCRdb reprocessed the 5' RACE reads with MiXCR, giving one entry per CDR3 protein. The profile shows about 800,000 distinct CDR3 sequences, approximately 10% of them singletons. This sample was included in a study of CD8 T cells in ankylosing spondylitis. Whole-study results and caveats: Ankylosing spondylitis blood appeared to carry a characteristic TCR beta motif of roughly 8 highly homologous variants. Before this, some motif variants had been reported in reactive arthritis synovial fluid and blood. In peripheral blood, disease-linked CD8+ clones occurred at relatively low frequencies. Matched synovial fluid from ankylosing spondylitis patients was reported to be enriched for disease-linked clones.

This CDR3 is 18 amino acids long. Germline assignment: CDR1 MNHEY and CDR2 SVGAGI. Deletions cut 0 bases from V and 0 bases from J, with 18 bases between. The chain combines TRBV6-5 with TRBJ2-7, with D perhaps matching TRBD2 (6 bases). The clonotype comes from a male donor with ankylosing spondylitis. Sample: blood, either unsorted or a sorted T cell fraction (not recorded which). In DNA form, the CDR3 reads TGTGCCAGCAGTTACTCGAGAGTAGCGGAGGGGAGCTCCTACGAGCAGTACTTC. It translates to CASSYSRVAEGSSYEQYF.